This T cell receptor (beta chain) emerged from a study of T-cell memory formation after mild COVID-19. Overall study findings and caveats: There were some responding clones in pre-infection memory, which suggested that cross-reactive memory had joined. CD4+ contracting clones were found mainly in CM and EM, and CD8+ ones in EMRA.

With regard to this clonotype: Antigen specificity is unknown.

Germline CDR1 and CDR2: SEHNR and FQNEAQ (reference sequence). The CDR3 totals 15 residues. The germline V and J ends were trimmed by 3 bases and 1 base, with 12 bases remaining between them. The 5'RACE method, run with constant-segment primers, produced TCR alpha and TCR beta cDNA libraries (carrying sample barcodes and UMIs). TCRdb itself ran the 5' RACE reads through MiXCR, one entry per CDR3 protein. The sample lists fewer than 500,000 distinct CDR3 sequences, approximately 23% seen once, with approximately 12% in the top ten. The chain uses TRBV7-9 and TRBJ1-1; D is unresolved. The sequenced sample was PBMCs or a T cell subset sorted from them (not recorded which). This TCR was sampled from an adult woman who had mild COVID-19 (a few samples of this study predate the infection). Cell type and time point are not known. In DNA form, the CDR3 reads TGTGCCAGCAGCTTCCTGAAAACAGAGAACACTGAAGCTTTCTTT. It codes for CASSFLKTENTEAFF.